Detailed here is one T cell receptor (beta chain). What it binds is unknown. The data stem from a study of shared clonotypes between healthy human individuals. Findings and caveats of the study: Depth of sequencing was expected to influence donor clonotype sharing.

Trimming took 1 base from V and 4 from J, leaving 10 bases between them. This CDR3 is 14 amino acids long. CDR1 and CDR2 from the germline V gene are SEHNR and FQNEAQ (reference sequence). An assay was performed, and its level was deep. Assay used: immunoSEQ multiplex PCR; TCRdb lists only in-frame clones, some missing. This sample has around 500,000 clones, with around 80% found just once. The V gene is TRBV7-9, the J gene TRBJ1-2, with D hard to call. The origin of this receptor is a woman between 40 and 50 years old in good health. Some clones in this sample may be carry-over from other donors' samples. Material: PBMCs. The CDR3 is CASSLGAGLYGYTF. The CDR3 bases are TGTGCCAGCAGCTTAGGGGCGGGCCTCTATGGCTACACCTTC.